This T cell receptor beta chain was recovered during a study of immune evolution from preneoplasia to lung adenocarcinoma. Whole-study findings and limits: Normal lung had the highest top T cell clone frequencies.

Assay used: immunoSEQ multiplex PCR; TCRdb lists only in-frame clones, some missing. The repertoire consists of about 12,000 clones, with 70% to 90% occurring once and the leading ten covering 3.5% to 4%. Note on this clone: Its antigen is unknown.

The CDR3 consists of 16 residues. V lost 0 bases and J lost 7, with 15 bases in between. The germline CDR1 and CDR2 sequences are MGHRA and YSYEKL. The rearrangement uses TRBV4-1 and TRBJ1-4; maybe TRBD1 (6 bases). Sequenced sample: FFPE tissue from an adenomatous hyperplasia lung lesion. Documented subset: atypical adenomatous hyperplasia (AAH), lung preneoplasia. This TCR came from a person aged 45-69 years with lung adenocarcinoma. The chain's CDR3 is CASSQDKGGFFEKLFF. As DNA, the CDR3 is TGCGCCAGCAGCCAAGATAAAGGGGGATTCTTTGAAAAACTGTTTTTT.